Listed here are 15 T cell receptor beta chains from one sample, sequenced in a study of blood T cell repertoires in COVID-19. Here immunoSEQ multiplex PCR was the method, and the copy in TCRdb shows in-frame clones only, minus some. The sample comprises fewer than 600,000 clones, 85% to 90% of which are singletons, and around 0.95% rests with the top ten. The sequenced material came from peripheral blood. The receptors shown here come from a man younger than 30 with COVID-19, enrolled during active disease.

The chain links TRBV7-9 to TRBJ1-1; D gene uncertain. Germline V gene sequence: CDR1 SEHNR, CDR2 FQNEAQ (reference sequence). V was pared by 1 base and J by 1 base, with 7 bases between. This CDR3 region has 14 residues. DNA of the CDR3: TGTGCCAGCAGCTTAGGTCCCCGGAACACTGAAGCTTTCTTT. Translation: CASSLGPRNTEAFF.

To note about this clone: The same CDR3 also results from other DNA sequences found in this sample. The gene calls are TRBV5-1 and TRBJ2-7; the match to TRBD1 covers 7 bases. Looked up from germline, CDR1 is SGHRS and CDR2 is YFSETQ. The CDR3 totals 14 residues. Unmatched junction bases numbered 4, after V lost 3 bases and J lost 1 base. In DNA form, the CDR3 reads TGCGCCAGCAGCTCGATGACAGGGTCCTACGAGCAGTACTTC. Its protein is CASSSMTGSYEQYF. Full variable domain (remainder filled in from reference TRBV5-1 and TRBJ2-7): KAGVTQTPRYLIKTRGQQVTLSCSPISGHRSVSWYQQTPGQGLQFLFEYFSETQRNKGNFPGRFSGRQFSNSRSEMNVSTLELGDSALYLCASSSMTGSYEQYFGPGTRLTVT.

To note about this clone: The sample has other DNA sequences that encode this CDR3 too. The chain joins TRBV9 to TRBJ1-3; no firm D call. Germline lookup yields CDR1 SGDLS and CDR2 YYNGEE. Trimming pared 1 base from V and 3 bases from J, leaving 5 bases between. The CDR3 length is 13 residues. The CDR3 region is CASSVSSGNTIYF. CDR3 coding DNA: TGTGCCAGCAGCGTATCCAGTGGAAACACCATATATTTT.

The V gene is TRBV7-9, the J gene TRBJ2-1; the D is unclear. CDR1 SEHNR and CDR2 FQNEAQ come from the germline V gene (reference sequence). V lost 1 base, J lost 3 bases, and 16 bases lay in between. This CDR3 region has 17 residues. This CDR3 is CASSLVGALRHYNEQFF. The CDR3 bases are TGTGCCAGCAGCTTAGTTGGAGCACTTAGGCACTACAATGAGCAGTTCTTC.

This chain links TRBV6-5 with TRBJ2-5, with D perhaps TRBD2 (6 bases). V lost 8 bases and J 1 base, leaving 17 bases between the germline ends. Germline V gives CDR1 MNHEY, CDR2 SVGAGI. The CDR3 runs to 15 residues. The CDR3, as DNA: TGTGCCAGCGGAGGGGCGGGGAGCCTCCAAGAGACCCAGTACTTC. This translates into CASGGAGSLQETQYF.

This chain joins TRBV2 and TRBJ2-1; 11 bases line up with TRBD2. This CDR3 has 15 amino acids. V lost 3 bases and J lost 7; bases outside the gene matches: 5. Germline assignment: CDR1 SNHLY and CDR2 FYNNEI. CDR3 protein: CASSDRSSGRNEQFF. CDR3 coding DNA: TGTGCCAGCAGTGATCGGTCTAGCGGGAGGAATGAGCAGTTCTTC.

The CDR3 loop is CASSPSKGGHYNEQFF. The CDR3 bases are TGTGCCAGCAGCCCCTCGAAGGGGGGGCATTATAATGAGCAGTTCTTC. V usage is TRBV7-2 and J usage is TRBJ2-1, with D maybe TRBD2 (7 bases). This CDR3 spans 16 amino acids. V lost 5 bases, J lost 7 bases, and 21 bases lay in between. CDR1 and CDR2 (germline): SGHTA, FQGNSA.

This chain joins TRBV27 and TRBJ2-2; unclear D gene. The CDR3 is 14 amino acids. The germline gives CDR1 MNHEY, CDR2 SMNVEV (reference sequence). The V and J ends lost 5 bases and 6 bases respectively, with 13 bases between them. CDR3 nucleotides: TGTGCCAGCAGTCCCTACAGTTTATCCGGGGAGCTGTTTTTT. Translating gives CASSPYSLSGELFF.

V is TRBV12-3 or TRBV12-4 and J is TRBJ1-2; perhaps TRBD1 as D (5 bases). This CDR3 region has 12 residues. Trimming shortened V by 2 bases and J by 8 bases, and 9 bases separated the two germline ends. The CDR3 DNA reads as TGTGCCAGCAGTTTAATGGGGGGAGGCTACACCTTC. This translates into CASSLMGGGYTF.

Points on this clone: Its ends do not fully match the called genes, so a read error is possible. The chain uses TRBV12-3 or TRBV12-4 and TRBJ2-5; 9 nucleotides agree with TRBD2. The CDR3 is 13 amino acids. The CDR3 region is CASRLAGAETQYF. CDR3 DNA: TGTGCCAGCAGATTAGCGGGGGCAGAGACCCAGTACTTC.

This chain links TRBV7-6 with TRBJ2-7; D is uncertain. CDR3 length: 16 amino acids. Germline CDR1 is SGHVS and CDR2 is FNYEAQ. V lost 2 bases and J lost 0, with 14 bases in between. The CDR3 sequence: CASSLSDGLNSYEQYF. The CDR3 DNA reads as TGTGCCAGCAGCTTAAGCGATGGATTGAACTCCTACGAGCAGTACTTC.

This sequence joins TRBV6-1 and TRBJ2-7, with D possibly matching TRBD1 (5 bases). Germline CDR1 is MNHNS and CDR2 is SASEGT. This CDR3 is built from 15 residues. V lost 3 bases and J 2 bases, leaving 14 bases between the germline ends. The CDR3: CASSDVGQGTYEQYF. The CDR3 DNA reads TGTGCCAGCAGTGACGTCGGGCAGGGCACCTACGAGCAGTACTTC.

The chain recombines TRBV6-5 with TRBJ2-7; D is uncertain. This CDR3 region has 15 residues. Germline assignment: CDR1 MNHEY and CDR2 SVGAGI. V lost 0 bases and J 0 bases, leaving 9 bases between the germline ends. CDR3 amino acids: CASSYSGDHSYEQYF. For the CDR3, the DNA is TGTGCCAGCAGTTACTCGGGCGACCACTCCTACGAGCAGTACTTC.

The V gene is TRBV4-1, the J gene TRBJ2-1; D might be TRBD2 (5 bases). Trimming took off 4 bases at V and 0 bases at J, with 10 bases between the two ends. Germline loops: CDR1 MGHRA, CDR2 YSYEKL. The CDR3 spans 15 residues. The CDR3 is CASSLGSASYNEQFF. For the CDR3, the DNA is TGCGCCAGCAGCCTTGGTAGCGCCTCCTACAATGAGCAGTTCTTC.

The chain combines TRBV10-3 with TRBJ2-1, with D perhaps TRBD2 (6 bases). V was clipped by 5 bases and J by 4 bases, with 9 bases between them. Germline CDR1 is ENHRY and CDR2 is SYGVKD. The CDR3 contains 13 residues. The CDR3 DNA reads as TGTGCCATCAGTAGGACTACATACAATGAGCAGTTCTTC. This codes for CAISRTTYNEQFF.